The source of this TCR beta chain is a study of shared clonotypes between healthy human individuals (dated by TCRdb to 2020 to 2021). Context from the whole study: The cohort included a few men and a couple of women between 18 and 49 years of age. Per donor, three plates each were used for CD4 naive and CD4 memory, two for CD8 naive, and one for CD8 memory. Between about 0.8 and 9 billion PBMCs per donor were obtained by leukapheresis. Blood TCR repertoires of roughly 5 healthy adults were deeply sequenced to estimate repertoire size and the extent of clonotype sharing between individuals. Libraries were prepared and TCR repertoires were sequenced by different laboratories using diverse techniques, in order to increase sequencing depth and limit assay-specific biases. The research as a whole found: Across four donors, approximately 4.9% of naive CD4, roughly 3.5% of naive CD8, around 2.5% of memory CD4, and over 0.35% of memory CD8 clonotypes were shared. Higher generation probabilities were observed for clonotypes shared by all four sorted-subset donors than for non-shared clonotypes. Pairwise subsampling led to the expectation that sequencing depth would affect the degree of clonotype sharing among donors. Larger estimated clonotype richness was generally found for naive subsets than for memory subsets. Rarefaction of sorted-subset datasets indicated incomplete sequencing despite the large sequencing depth. Because the study included a small number of donors, the genetic and exposure-history diversity represented was limited. Sampling was restricted to blood, and TCR repertoires in tissues likely differ from the TCR repertoires found in blood.

Donors were healthy HIV-negative adults with no recently reported acute infections or vaccinations. Only Caucasian adults living in Nashville, Tennessee, USA were represented among the donors. CD4+ T cells were enriched by magnetic negative selection; naive cells were then positively selected on CD45RA, and the negative fraction formed the memory subset. Blood was collected by leukapheresis, and PBMCs were isolated by Ficoll-Histopaque density gradient centrifugation and then cryopreserved in liquid nitrogen vapor phase. Analytical flow cytometry was used to check the purity and quantity of each magnetically sorted T cell population. Each sorted fraction had its genomic DNA isolated and then quantified by UV absorbance on a Nanodrop 2000c. Using the deep immunoSEQ assay, TCR CDR3 regions were amplified from genomic DNA by multiplex PCR. Genomic DNA extracted from each cell subset was distributed evenly over all wells of several immunoSEQ 96-well plates, and each plate served as one replicate. For sorted subsets, around 200 ng genomic DNA, equal to 30,000 or so T cell genomes, was loaded into each replicate PCR. The purified libraries were quantified using a Qubit 3.0 fluorometer, sized with a Bioanalyzer 2100, and then quantified again using the KAPA Library Quantification kit. Every immunoSEQ 96-well plate was sequenced on a separate single-read 150-cycle Illumina NextSeq 550 flow cell. In the original analysis: Because the immunoSEQ output included only junctional sequences and no quality scores, the filtering could not be the same as the filtering used for full-length reads. To assign V/J genes and CDR3, sequences were annotated using PyIR, a Python wrapper for IgBLAST v1.9, with IMGT germline references. Reads with weak V/J assignments (E-value above 1e-6), missing CDR3, stop codons, out-of-frame junctions, or ambiguous translated residues were removed. A V3J clonotype was defined by an identical inferred V gene, J gene, and CDR3 amino acid sequence. To compute the percentage overlap between repertoires, the number of shared unique clonotypes was divided by the size of the smaller repertoire. Repertoire richness was assessed with RTK rarefaction, the Chao1 estimator, and Recon v2.1 estimates of unobserved clonotypes. Generation probabilities for all TCRbeta clonotypes obtained by the gDNA method from a handful of donors were computed using OLGA. The source is immuneACCESS, and TCRdb retained only in-frame sequences with V and J called. Part of the clones is not carried over; for the studies checked, unresolved V genes explain less than half of this, and the remainder is unexplained. Clone size and the V and J calls come from that table; the DNA yielded D and trimming. The sample has about 710,000 clones on record, around 77% of them singletons. Of the sample, less than 2% falls within the top ten clones.

CDR1 and CDR2, per the germline V gene, are SGHVS and FQNEAQ. Trimming at the junction amounts to 5 bases on V and 0 bases on J, and the germline ends lie 11 bases apart. From the cysteine through the phenylalanine, the CDR3 covers 14 amino acids. The entry retains the CDR3 DNA only, 42 bases that are in frame from base 1. As to this clone: Its specific antigen is unknown. Per-nucleotide qualities are absent, and no much larger clonotype sits a single base away.

The sequence was collected from a woman in her twenties or thirties in good health. The sample comprised memory CD4+ T cells sorted from blood. Taken with the paper, the label for cell subset or site translates to: CD45RA-negative fraction. The chain is assembled from TRBV7-8 and TRBJ2-7; the D gene identity is not certain. The DNA sequence reads TGTGCCAGCAGCCCCGGTGCCCCCTCCTACGAGCAGTACTTC. Its coded protein is CASSPGAPSYEQYF.